These 29 T cell receptor beta chains came from one sample sequenced in a study of shared clonotypes between healthy human individuals. Libraries were prepared by immunoSEQ multiplex PCR; TCRdb keeps only in-frame clonotypes and omits some of them. This sample has about 2 million clones, with about 95% found just once. Naive CD8 cells, CD45RO-negative and positively selected for CCR7, excluded terminally differentiated effector memory CD45RA+ cells. Specimen: naive CD8+ T cells sorted from blood. The receptors originated from a man in his late teens or twenties in good health.

This clone is a singleton in its sample. The genes are TRBV9 and TRBJ2-3; either TRBD1 or TRBD2 may fit D (6 bases each). This CDR3 is built from 15 residues. The germline V gene encodes CDR1 SGDLS and CDR2 YYNGEE. V lost 7 bases, J lost 6 bases, and 21 bases lay in between. CDR3 in amino acids: CASDEGGLGVDTQYF. In DNA, the CDR3 is TGTGCCAGCGACGAAGGGGGGCTAGGCGTGGATACGCAGTATTTT.

The chain is built from TRBV27 and TRBJ1-2; D remains ambiguous. The CDR3 has 14 residues. V shed 2 bases and J shed 8 bases, with 15 bases lying between them. The germline gives CDR1 MNHEY, CDR2 SMNVEV (reference sequence). This chain's CDR3 is CASSLQWPLEGYTF. CDR3 DNA: TGTGCCAGCAGTTTACAGTGGCCACTCGAGGGCTACACCTTC.

This sequence joins TRBV27 and TRBJ2-3; the D gene is possibly TRBD1 (6 bases). The V and J ends lost 5 bases and 2 bases respectively, with 11 bases between them. Germline V gives CDR1 MNHEY, CDR2 SMNVEV (reference sequence). This CDR3 spans 14 amino acids. The CDR3 loop is CASSPGQITDTQYF. CDR3 DNA: TGTGCCAGCAGTCCGGGACAAATCACAGATACGCAGTATTTT.

The V call is TRBV7-6, the J call TRBJ2-1, with 8 bases identical to TRBD2. V lost 6 bases and J lost 8; bases outside the gene matches: 12. From germline, CDR1 is SGHVS and CDR2 FNYEAQ. The CDR3 loop spans 15 amino acids. The CDR3 region has the DNA TGTGCCAGCAGAAGATTAGCGGGAATGTTCGATGAGCAGTTCTTC. The encoded protein is CASRRLAGMFDEQFF.

The rearrangement uses TRBV11-2 and TRBJ2-7; D is ambiguous. Germline CDR1 SGHAT, CDR2 FQNNGV. The CDR3 length is 13 residues. V was trimmed by 0 bases and J by 2 bases, leaving 5 bases between them. The CDR3 DNA follows: TGTGCCAGCAGCTTAGACATTACCTACGAGCAGTACTTC. Protein: CASSLDITYEQYF.

A note on this clone: Within the sample, other DNA sequences also encode this same CDR3. J is TRBJ2-2 and V is TRBV27; D is perhaps TRBD2 (5 bases). The V and J ends lost 0 bases and 4 bases respectively, with 9 bases between them. The CDR3 spans 15 residues. Germline loops: CDR1 MNHEY, CDR2 SMNVEV (reference sequence). In DNA form, the CDR3 reads TGTGCCAGCAGTTTATCGGGCGGAGGCACCGGGGAGCTGTTTTTT. It translates to CASSLSGGGTGELFF.

This clone has just one count. The chain recombines TRBV4-1 with TRBJ2-5; perhaps TRBD1 as D (6 bases). The CDR3 has 13 residues. Looked up from germline, CDR1 is MGHRA and CDR2 is YSYEKL. V lost 2 bases to trimming and J lost 5 bases, with 9 bases between them. CDR3 sequence: CASSQNRAETQYF. The DNA of the CDR3 is TGCGCCAGCAGCCAAAACAGGGCGGAGACCCAGTACTTC.

This sequence joins TRBV10-2 and TRBJ1-3; no clear D. V lost 4 bases to trimming and J lost 3 bases, with 1 base between them. The CDR3 spans 11 residues. Germline assignment: CDR1 WSHSY and CDR2 SAAADI. The CDR3 DNA reads as TGCGCCAGCAGTGGTGGAAACACCATATATTTT. Translation gives CASSGGNTIYF.

The chain employs TRBV7-9 and TRBJ2-5; D is undetermined. Trimming removed 5 bases from V and 4 bases from J, with 14 bases in between. Germline V CDR1 and CDR2: SEHNR, FQNEAQ (reference sequence). The CDR3 spans 14 residues. CDR3 amino acids: CASSHQMWPETQYF. For the CDR3, the DNA is TGTGCCAGCAGCCACCAGATGTGGCCAGAGACCCAGTACTTC.

This clone has just one count. This sequence joins TRBV9 and TRBJ1-1; possibly TRBD1 for D (6 bases). The CDR3 has 14 residues. In germline, CDR1 is SGDLS, CDR2 YYNGEE. V gave up 1 base and J gave up 1 base, with 8 bases separating them. CDR3 amino acids: CASSVSGQNTEAFF. The CDR3 DNA sequence: TGTGCCAGCAGCGTATCGGGACAGAACACTGAAGCTTTCTTT.

This clone was seen only once. The J gene is TRBJ2-1, the V gene TRBV7-8; D is ambiguous. There are 15 residues in the CDR3. Looked up from germline, CDR1 is SGHVS and CDR2 is FQNEAQ. V gave up 0 bases and J gave up 3 bases, with 9 bases separating them. CDR3 loop: CASSLALGNYNEQFF. DNA for the CDR3: TGTGCCAGCAGCTTAGCACTTGGGAACTACAATGAGCAGTTCTTC.

The chain joins TRBV7-8 to TRBJ2-1; 14 nucleotides match TRBD2. Germline assignment: CDR1 SGHVS and CDR2 FQNEAQ. CDR3 length: 18 amino acids. Trimming cost V 1 base and J 5 bases; bases outside gene matches: 7. The DNA of the CDR3 is TGTGCCAGCAGCTTAGGACTAGCGGGAGGGCCCTGGGACAATGAGCAGTTCTTC. Its translation is CASSLGLAGGPWDNEQFF.

The chain couples TRBV6-1 to TRBJ1-2; 7 nucleotides match TRBD1. The CDR3 is 15 residues long. Germline lookup yields CDR1 MNHNS and CDR2 SASEGT. The V gene end was trimmed by 4 bases and the J gene end by 5 bases; junction bases not matched to a gene: 10. The CDR3 DNA reads TGTGCCAGCAGTGCGTACACCGGGACAGAGTATGGCTACACCTTC. This encodes CASSAYTGTEYGYTF.

The J gene is TRBJ2-3, the V gene TRBV7-6; 11 bases map to TRBD2. Germline CDR1 reads SGHVS; CDR2 reads FNYEAQ. V shed 3 bases, J shed 2 bases, and the junction held 19 bases outside the gene matches. CDR3 length: 21 residues. CDR3 DNA: TGTGCCAGCAGCTTCCCGAAGTTGGAGGAGACTAGCGGGGTTTTCACAGATACGCAGTATTTT. Its translation is CASSFPKLEETSGVFTDTQYF.

This chain uses TRBV7-2 with TRBJ2-5; D gene unclear. Germline-derived CDR1 and CDR2 are SGHTA and FQGNSA. This CDR3 has 14 amino acids. V was shortened by 2 bases and J by 0 bases, with 7 bases between the two germline ends. CDR3 sequence: CASSLTRNQETQYF. The DNA of the CDR3 is TGTGCCAGCAGCTTAACGAGGAACCAAGAGACCCAGTACTTC.

This chain links TRBV5-6 with TRBJ2-2; no firm D call. The V gene lost 3 bases and the J gene lost 6 bases, with 12 bases spanning the gap. The CDR3 spans 14 residues. The germline CDR1 and CDR2 sequences are SGHDT and YYEEEE. CDR3 nucleotide sequence: TGTGCCAGCAGCTCATCCCGTTTGCCCGGGGAGCTGTTTTTT. It is translated as CASSSSRLPGELFF.

The chain links TRBV7-8 to TRBJ2-3, with a weak D call TRBD2 (6 bases). V lost 3 bases to trimming and J lost 0 bases, with 10 bases between them. CDR3 length: 15 residues. Germline CDR1 SGHVS, CDR2 FQNEAQ. This CDR3 is CASSFAGTSTDTQYF. Here the CDR3 DNA reads TGTGCCAGCAGCTTCGCGGGGACTAGCACAGATACGCAGTATTTT.

In nucleotides, the CDR3 is TGTGCCAGCAGCTTATGGTCAGGGGAAAATTCACCCCTCCACTTT. Encoded protein: CASSLWSGENSPLHF. V is TRBV11-2 and J is TRBJ1-6; tentatively, D is TRBD1 (6 bases). The CDR3 has 15 amino acids. The V and J ends lost 2 bases and 7 bases respectively, with 12 bases between them. Germline V CDR1 and CDR2: SGHAT, FQNNGV.

This chain joins TRBV27 and TRBJ2-7; no clear D. The length of the CDR3 is 13 residues. The germline V gene has CDR1 MNHEY and CDR2 SMNVEV (reference sequence). Trimming shortened V by 3 bases and J by 3 bases, and 9 bases separated the two germline ends. The CDR3 coding sequence is TGTGCCAGCAGTTTCAGGTCGGTCTACGAGCAGTACTTC. It encodes CASSFRSVYEQYF.

The CDR3 spells CASSELAGNEQYF. The CDR3 bases are TGTGCCAGTAGCGAACTAGCGGGTAACGAGCAGTACTTC. The genes are TRBV19 and TRBJ2-7, with 9 bases identical to TRBD2. With 6 bases clipped from V and 5 bases from J, the junction kept 5 bases outside the gene matches. This CDR3 comprises 13 residues. Germline V CDR1 and CDR2: LNHDA, SQIVND (reference sequence).

CDR3 coding DNA: TGTGCCAGCAGCCCCGGACCCCACACGAAAGAGACCCAGTACTTC. Its translation is CASSPGPHTKETQYF. The gene calls are TRBV5-6 and TRBJ2-5; D call uncertain. This CDR3 spans 15 amino acids. Germline assignment: CDR1 SGHDT and CDR2 YYEEEE. V dropped 4 bases and J dropped 3 bases, with 16 bases sitting between them.

The rearrangement joins TRBV5-6 to TRBJ2-7, with D possibly being TRBD2 (6 bases). The V and J ends lost 4 bases and 5 bases respectively, with 13 bases between them. The CDR3 has 13 amino acids. The germline V gene encodes CDR1 SGHDT and CDR2 YYEEEE. CDR3 residues: CASSLTSINEQYF. The CDR3 nucleotides read TGTGCCAGCAGCCTTACTAGCATCAACGAGCAGTACTTC.

CDR3 residues: CASSLNRGPLNEQFF. CDR3 DNA: TGTGCCAGCAGTTTAAACAGGGGGCCCCTGAATGAGCAGTTCTTC. The chain combines TRBV27 with TRBJ2-1; 9 bases match TRBD1. V lost 2 bases and J lost 7; bases outside the gene matches: 6. CDR3 size: 15 residues. Per the germline V gene, CDR1 is MNHEY and CDR2 is SMNVEV (reference sequence).

The J gene is TRBJ2-7, the V gene TRBV4-1; tentatively, D is TRBD1 or TRBD2 (6 bases each). Germline V gene lookup returns CDR1 MGHRA and CDR2 YSYEKL. With 4 bases removed from V and 3 bases from J, the gap between germline ends came to 13 bases. The CDR3 runs 14 residues. The CDR3 spells CASSPEGVGYEQYF. The CDR3 DNA follows: TGCGCCAGCAGCCCGGAGGGGGTAGGCTACGAGCAGTACTTC.

The chain links TRBV5-1 to TRBJ1-6; D might be TRBD1 (6 bases). The length of the CDR3 is 12 residues. CDR1 is SGHRS and CDR2 is YFSETQ in the germline V gene. V lost 2 bases, J lost 10 bases, and 7 bases lay in between. Here the CDR3 reads CASSFGGSPLHF. The CDR3 coding sequence is TGCGCCAGCAGCTTTGGGGGCTCACCCCTCCACTTT.

This clone was counted between two and nine times. The CDR3 sequence: CASSSAGNSPLHF. The CDR3 DNA reads TGTGCCAGCTCATCGGCAGGAAATTCACCCCTCCACTTT. The gene calls are TRBV6-5 and TRBJ1-6; no definite D call. CDR1 MNHEY and CDR2 SVGAGI come from the germline V gene. V was pared by 8 bases and J by 7 bases, with 12 bases between. The CDR3 has 13 amino acids.

The V gene is TRBV5-6, the J gene TRBJ2-5; maybe TRBD1 (5 bases). The V and J ends lost 0 bases and 2 bases respectively, with 11 bases between them. CDR3 size: 15 residues. Germline V gene data show CDR1 as SGHDT and CDR2 as YYEEEE. The CDR3: CASSLVGQGQETQYF. The CDR3 DNA follows: TGTGCCAGCAGCTTGGTCGGGCAGGGACAAGAGACCCAGTACTTC. Full variable domain (remainder filled in from reference TRBV5-6 and TRBJ2-5): DAGVTQSPTHLIKTRGQQVTLRCSPKSGHDTVSWYQQALGQGPQFIFQYYEEEERQRGNFPDRFSGHQFPNYSSELNVNALLLGDSALYLCASSLVGQGQETQYFGPGTRLLVL.

The CDR3, as DNA: TGTGCCAGCCGAATACTGGAGGAAGCTTTCTTT. This encodes CASRILEEAFF. J is TRBJ1-1 and V is TRBV2; no clear D gene. Germline CDR1 is SNHLY and CDR2 is FYNNEI. The length of the CDR3 is 11 residues. The germline V and J ends were trimmed by 8 bases and 8 bases, with 12 bases remaining between them.

The chain links TRBV6-4 to TRBJ1-3; TRBD1 aligns across 7 bases. This CDR3 is built from 15 residues. V lost 6 bases to trimming and J lost 4 bases; unmatched junction nucleotides: 9. The germline V gene has CDR1 MRHNA and CDR2 SNTAGT. CDR3 sequence reads: CASSPDRASGNTIYF. The CDR3 nucleotides read TGTGCCAGCAGCCCCGACAGGGCTTCCGGAAACACCATATATTTT.